This T cell receptor (beta chain) emerged from a study of T cell responses to AZD1222 COVID-19 vaccine (dated by TCRdb to the early 2020s). Some background on the complete study: A total of 240 or so trial participants underwent TCR sequencing, of whom 207 had received two doses of AZD1222 and 26 had received two doses of the MenACWY control vaccine. Enrollment into the trials was organized by age into subgroups of 18-55, 56-69 and 70-plus years, and those subgroups contained about 150, 27 and 61 TCR-sequenced participants, respectively.

What this sample's time point label stands for: about 28 days (+/-7) after the second vaccine dose. AZD1222 recipients whose second dose came at about 4 weeks and those whose second dose came at about 12 weeks were combined into one group, since spike-specific TCR depth and breadth did not differ between the two schedules. Samples from vaccinated people were obtained from the UK trials COV001 and COV002, which included a single-blind randomized controlled phase 2/3 trial of AZD1222 (ChAdOx1 nCoV-19) in healthy adults. For TCRbeta chain sequencing, PBMC samples were collected from trial participants at day 0 and at day 28 after the second dose. The research as a whole found: Because no day 14 peak-response samples were available, repertoires were characterized only after the peak T cell response. The 56-69-year group was small, and its depth increase did not reach significance, likely because of low power. Most participants were white British and females outnumbered males, and the authors suggested that clonal diversity may have been underestimated. After two AZD1222 doses, spike-specific TCR breadth and depth were significantly higher than at day 0 and than in MenACWY recipients. Only five to seven AZD1222 recipients were SARS-CoV-2 seropositive at baseline, limiting conclusions about previously exposed vaccinees. The whole spike protein was spanned by vaccine-associated CD4 TCRs, and dominant responses were seen in regions 160-218 and 743-854. Reportedly, close to half of the unique spike-specific TCRs recognized epitopes lying outside the regions that are mutated in the B.1.351 and B.1.1.7 variants.

Details on this clone: There is no known antigen for this receptor. Nothing much larger sits one base from this clone, and base qualities are not available.

The CDR3 regions of human TCRbeta chains were analyzed by immunosequencing. The original pipeline was this. TCRs in the repertoires were compared against a reference library of SARS-CoV-2-specific TCRs that had been generated with the MIRA antigen-specificity platform. Breadth was defined as the fraction of unique TCRs that were SARS-CoV-2-associated, and depth was defined as the fraction of total T cells that were SARS-CoV-2-associated. Each spike-specific TCR was assigned to its reactive spike region and to a CD4 or CD8 class using the MIRA data. Log10-transformed breadth and depth values were compared by one-way ANOVA with Sidak's multiple comparisons tests. TCRdb retrieved this table from immuneACCESS and kept in-frame rearrangements only. Not all clones are present; in checked studies, unresolved V genes account for under half, and no reason is known for the remainder. D and trimming come from the DNA, and the V and J calls and clone size come from that table. Recorded for this sample are 150,000 or so clones; roughly nine tenths of them occurred a single time. The ten largest clonotypes hold around 1.3% of the sample.

The CDR3 contains 15 residues, cysteine and phenylalanine counted. The CDR3 DNA has 45 bases and is translated from base 1. The trim is 2 bases for V and 1 base for J, with a gap of 10 bases between the germline ends. Per the germline V gene, MNHEY is the CDR1 and SVGEGT is the CDR2. The source is an adult who received the AZD1222 COVID-19 vaccine. The chain couples TRBV6-2 or TRBV6-3 to TRBJ2-3; 5 matching bases give a weak D call of TRBD2. The sequences come from peripheral blood, collected 28 days after the second AZD1222 dose. The CDR3 reads as follows: CASSYNGEGTDTQYF. In nucleotides, the sequence is TGTGCCAGCAGTTACAACGGGGAAGGCACAGATACGCAGTATTTT.